This entry lists 21 T cell receptor beta chains sequenced from one sample in a study of metastatic and nonmetastatic thyroid tumors. Among the patients, none had received any treatment before thyroid surgery. TCRdb ran MiXCR on the PCR reads. The table lists some 83,000 clones, roughly an eighth of them singletons. The sequencing input was tumor tissue. All receptors come from a female donor with papillary thyroid cancer or a benign thyroid nodule (not recorded which). Some clones in this sample may be carry-over from other donors' samples.

Ten or more counts support this clone. The chain carries TRBV5-6 and TRBJ2-6; D tentatively fits TRBD1 or TRBD2 (5 bases each). CDR1 is SGHDT, CDR2 YYEEEE, per germline. Trimming stripped 3 bases from V and 2 bases from J, with 12 bases between. This CDR3 spans 16 amino acids. The CDR3 sequence: CASSWGGGPGANVLTF. The CDR3 region has the DNA TGTGCCAGCAGCTGGGGTGGGGGTCCTGGGGCCAACGTCCTGACTTTC.

Many counts were recorded for this clone. The rearrangement uses TRBV27 and TRBJ2-3; the D is unclear. V was trimmed by 5 bases and J by 5 bases, leaving 11 bases between them. This CDR3 comprises 13 residues. Germline CDR1 is MNHEY and CDR2 is SMNVEV (reference sequence). In nucleotides, the CDR3 is TGTGCCAGCAGTATACCCCCGGGAGATACGCAGTATTTT. Translation: CASSIPPGDTQYF.

A few counts support this clone. A much larger clone lies one base from this, so it may be a read error. V is TRBV3-1 and J is TRBJ2-7; no clear D. CDR1 is LGHDT, CDR2 YNNKEL, per germline (reference sequence). V was trimmed by 1 base and J by 6 bases, leaving 13 bases between them. This CDR3 has 14 amino acids. CDR3 in DNA: TGTGCCAGCAGCCAAGGTCTGGGATGGGGCGAGCAGTACTTC. It is translated as CASSQGLGWGEQYF.

A few counts support this clone. V usage is TRBV27 and J usage is TRBJ2-1; tentatively, D is TRBD2 (6 bases). The ends were cut back, 5 bases at V and 7 bases at J, with 12 bases in the middle. This CDR3 has 13 residues. Germline values: CDR1 MNHEY, CDR2 SMNVEV (reference sequence). This CDR3 reads CASSLGLTNEQFF. CDR3 nucleotide sequence: TGTGCCAGCAGTCTGGGACTTACGAATGAGCAGTTCTTC.

In its sample, this clone was seen a few times. A much larger clone is a single base away; this may be a read error. V gene TRBV11-1 combines with J gene TRBJ2-1; 11 bases are a match to TRBD2. This CDR3 comprises 15 residues. Germline loops: CDR1 SGHAT, CDR2 FQDESV (reference sequence). The CDR3 DNA sequence: TGTGCCAGCAGCTCGAGACTAGCGGGATACAATGAGCATTTCTTC. Amino acids: CASSSRLAGYNEHFF. The complete variable domain, with remaining parts taken from reference TRBV11-1 and TRBJ2-1, reads EAEVAQSPRYKITEKSQAVAFWCDPISGHATLYWYRQILGQGPELLVQFQDESVVDDSQLPKDRFSAERLKGVDSTLKIQPAELGDSAMYLCASSSRLAGYNEHFFGPGTRLTVL.

This chain links TRBV20-1 with TRBJ2-7; 9 bases fit TRBD2. CDR1 is DFQATT, CDR2 SNEGSKA, per germline (reference sequence). Unmatched junction bases numbered 18, after V lost 3 bases and J lost 3 bases. This CDR3 region has 18 residues. The CDR3: CSASLPGLAYRGSYEQYF. The DNA of the CDR3 is TGCAGTGCTAGCCTCCCTGGACTAGCGTACCGAGGGAGCTACGAGCAGTACTTC.

As for this clone: This may be a read error: a much more frequent sequence differs by one nucleotide. The chain carries TRBV5-4 and TRBJ2-7, with 8 bases aligning to TRBD1. There are 15 residues in the CDR3. CDR1 is SGHNT and CDR2 is YYREEE in the germline V gene (reference sequence). The CDR3 sequence: CAISTRTGSAYEQYF. DNA of the CDR3: TGTGCCATCAGCACCCGGACAGGGTCGGCCTACGAGCAGTACTTC. The variable domain in full, with the rest retrieved from reference TRBV5-4 and TRBJ2-7, is ETGVTQSPTHLIKTRGQQVTLRCSSQSGHNTVSWYQQALGQGPQFIFQYYREEENGRGNFPPRFSGLQFPNYSSELNVNALELDDSALYLCAISTRTGSAYEQYFGPGTRLTVT.

The table lists this clone with many counts. The chain combines TRBV12-3 or TRBV12-4 with TRBJ1-1; D might be TRBD1 (6 bases). The CDR3 contains 13 residues. V dropped 1 base and J dropped 4 bases, with 7 bases sitting between them. Here the CDR3 DNA reads TGTGCCAGCAGTTTAGGCAGGGGCACTGAAGCTTTCTTT. Protein product: CASSLGRGTEAFF.

The sample holds many counts of this clone. V gene TRBV12-3 or TRBV12-4 combines with J gene TRBJ2-7, with 9 bases aligning to TRBD2. The CDR3 runs 14 residues. With 7 bases clipped from V and 1 base from J, the junction kept 5 bases outside the gene matches. DNA for the CDR3: TGTGCCAGCAAAGCAGCGGGAGGTTCCTACGAGCAGTACTTC. Amino acids: CASKAAGGSYEQYF.

The CDR3 region is CSAPDRLKGETQYF. In DNA form, the CDR3 reads TGCAGTGCACCCGACAGGTTGAAGGGCGAGACCCAGTACTTC. The rearrangement uses TRBV20-1 and TRBJ2-5; a weak D match, TRBD1 (6 bases). The CDR3 contains 14 residues. Per the germline V gene, CDR1 is DFQATT and CDR2 is SNEGSKA (reference sequence). Trimming took off 6 bases at V and 5 bases at J, with 19 bases between the two ends.

There are many counts of this clone. The chain links TRBV2 to TRBJ2-3; 11 bases are a match to TRBD2. V lost 10 bases and J lost 2; bases outside the gene matches: 11. The CDR3 has 16 residues. In germline, CDR1 is SNHLY, CDR2 FYNNEI. The CDR3 bases are TGTGCCACCGGCGCACTAGCGGGGGCCTACACAGATACGCAGTATTTT. Amino acid sequence: CATGALAGAYTDTQYF.

This clone was seen at least ten times. This rearrangement joins TRBV7-8 to TRBJ1-5; D is ambiguous. The CDR3 totals 14 residues. CDR1 and CDR2 (germline): SGHVS, FQNEAQ. Trimming pared 1 base from V and 9 bases from J, leaving 13 bases between. The CDR3 is CASSLDPTGPPQHF. The CDR3 nucleotides read TGTGCCAGCAGCTTAGACCCGACCGGGCCGCCCCAGCATTTT.

A remark on this clone: A much larger clone lies one base from this, so it may be a read error. Within the sample, other DNA sequences also encode this same CDR3. The V gene is TRBV2, the J gene TRBJ1-1; 7 bases match TRBD1. The germline V gene has CDR1 SNHLY and CDR2 FYNNEI. This CDR3 spans 16 amino acids. Here the CDR3 DNA reads TGTGCCAGCAGTGGGGACAGCTTTTTTATGAACACTGAAGCTTTTTTT. Amino acids: CASSGDSFFMNTEAFF.

Notes on this clone: This may stem from a read error, because a much larger clone lies one nucleotide away. The chain links TRBV6-4 to TRBJ1-5; no clear D gene. The germline V gene has CDR1 MRHNA and CDR2 SNTAGT. V lost 5 bases, J lost 2 bases, and 7 bases lay in between. This CDR3 is 13 amino acids long. CDR3 region: CASSQFGNQPQHF. The CDR3 DNA sequence: TGTGCCAGCAGTCAATTCGGCAATCAGCCCCAGCATTTT.

This clone came up many times. Other DNA sequences of this sample code for an identical CDR3. CDR3 sequence (DNA): TGTGCCAGTAGCCTAACGGGGGGTCAATGGGCTTTCTTT. It translates to CASSLTGGQWAFF. V is TRBV19 and J is TRBJ1-1, with D perhaps matching TRBD1 (5 bases). CDR1 LNHDA and CDR2 SQIVND come from the germline V gene (reference sequence). Between the trimmed V and J ends, which lost 6 bases and 11 bases, there was a span of 19 bases. CDR3 size: 13 residues.

This clone appeared a single time. This chain links TRBV7-9 with TRBJ1-5; no reliable D call. V lost 0 bases and J 7 bases, leaving 7 bases between the germline ends. This CDR3 region has 13 residues. CDR1 and CDR2 from the germline V gene are SEHNR and FQNEAQ (reference sequence). The CDR3 DNA sequence: TGTGCCAGCAGCTTAGCGGTTGGACAGCCCCAGCATTTT. Its protein product is CASSLAVGQPQHF.

This clone was counted between two and nine times. Given a much more abundant clone one base away, this may be a read error. V usage is TRBV6-1 and J usage is TRBJ1-5, with D unclear. Trimming removed 6 bases from V and 3 bases from J, with 15 bases in between. The CDR3 covers 15 residues. Looked up from germline, CDR1 is MNHNS and CDR2 is SASEGT. In DNA form, the CDR3 reads TGTGCCAGCAGCTCTGCAGTGTTTGTCAATCAGCCCCAGCATTTT. It translates to CASSSAVFVNQPQHF.

A note on this clone: Possible read error: a much larger clone is one base away. At the DNA level, this CDR3 is encoded by other sequences in the same sample as well. This sequence joins TRBV9 and TRBJ2-3; 7 bases line up with TRBD2. The CDR3 extends over 14 amino acids. V lost 0 bases, J lost 6 bases, and 4 bases stayed unmatched. Germline V gene lookup returns CDR1 SGDLS and CDR2 YYNGEE. This chain's CDR3 is CASSVGGGFDTQYF. CDR3 bases: TGTGCCAGCAGCGTAGGCGGGGGTTTCGATACGCAGTATTTT.

This clone appeared many times. This sequence joins TRBV24-1 and TRBJ1-2, with a tentative D call TRBD1 (6 bases). The CDR3 consists of 15 residues. The germline V gene encodes CDR1 KGHDR and CDR2 SFDVKD. V lost 3 bases and J lost 0, with 10 bases in between. As DNA, the CDR3 is TGTGCCACCAGTGATCGACAGGCCACTAACTATGGCTACACCTTC. It is translated as CATSDRQATNYGYTF.

Ten or more counts support this clone. This rearrangement joins TRBV20-1 to TRBJ1-1; D perhaps matches TRBD1 (6 bases). With 4 bases removed from V and 5 bases from J, the gap between germline ends came to 14 bases. Germline assignment: CDR1 DFQATT and CDR2 SNEGSKA (reference sequence). CDR3 size: 13 residues. CDR3 sequence (DNA): TGCAGTGCTAAGGGGGTAATCAGGACTGAAGCTTTCTTT. It yields the protein CSAKGVIRTEAFF.

Worth noting for this clone: A much larger clone lies a single base off, so this may be a read error. J is TRBJ2-7 and V is TRBV4-2, with D possibly matching TRBD1 (5 bases). This CDR3 has 14 residues. V was cut by 5 bases and J by 5 bases, with 16 bases left in between. Germline CDR1 reads LGHNA; CDR2 reads YNFKEQ. CDR3 sequence (DNA): TGTGCCAGCAGCATTAGGACGGACAATAACGAGCAGTACTTC. It encodes CASSIRTDNNEQYF.